These T cell receptor beta chains were read from a single sample in a study of persistence of HIV-infected CD4 T cells. Produced via immunoSEQ multiplex PCR; TCRdb's table is partial and in-frame only. The sample carries tens of thousands of clones, approximately 80% recorded once. The antigens these receptors bind are not known. Sample: CD4+ T cells sorted from PBMCs after roughly 20-hour stimulation, taken from a patient who received antiretroviral therapy. These receptor sequences come from an adult man with HIV who was CMV-seropositive. Both conserved end residues are part of each CDR3. Fields, in order: J gene, clone size, V gene, D gene, CDR3 DNA, CDR3 protein. The D gene is left open where the match is weak. Size tells how often a clone was seen (once, few, many) or the class of an expanded clone, and some rows leave it out.

TRBJ1-2 | - | TRBV29-1 | - | TGCAGCGCCAAACCCGGGGGTCTAAGCTATGGCTACACCTTC | CSAKPGGLSYGYTF
TRBJ1-2 | - | TRBV30 | TRBD1 | TGTGCCTGGAGTGTACGCGGGACAGGGGTCTATGGCTACACCTTC | CAWSVRGTGVYGYTF
TRBJ2-1 | - | TRBV13 | TRBD2 | TGTGCCAGCAGCTTAAGGGCTAGCGGGAACGATGAGCAGTTCTTC | CASSLRASGNDEQFF
TRBJ2-7 | - | TRBV7-2 | - | TGTGCCAGCAGCTTATCCGGGGATTGGAAGCAGTACTTC | CASSLSGDWKQYF
TRBJ2-1 | once | TRBV18 | - | TGTGCCAGCTCACCGACCAAATCTTTGGTCATAGAGCAGTTCTTC | CASSPTKSLVIEQFF
TRBJ2-1 | - | TRBV11-3 | - | TGTGCCAGCAGGCAGACGGGGGCGGTTGGGTACAATGAGCAGTTCTTC | CASRQTGAVGYNEQFF
TRBJ2-3 | - | TRBV7-2 | - | TGTGCCAGCAGCTTAGATTCGAGGGGGAATACGCAGTATTTT | CASSLDSRGNTQYF
TRBJ2-1 | - | TRBV4-3 | - | TGCGCCAGCACCTCCGGTGCGGGAAGTTTCGCTGAGCAGTTCTTC | CASTSGAGSFAEQFF
TRBJ1-2 | - | TRBV6-6 | TRBD1 | TGTGCCAGCAGCGGGACAGCTAGCTATGGCTACACCTTC | CASSGTASYGYTF
TRBJ1-1 | few | TRBV24-1 | TRBD1 | TGTGCCACCAGGGACAGGAAAGGGGATGCTTTCTTT | CATRDRKGDAFF
TRBJ1-2 | - | TRBV28 | - | TGTGCCAGCAGCAGGGAGGCCCCCTATGGCTACACCTTC | CASSREAPYGYTF
TRBJ1-2 | few | TRBV6-5 | - | TGTGCCAGCAGTTACGCGGCAGGTGTATTCAACTATGGCTACACCTTC | CASSYAAGVFNYGYTF
TRBJ1-5 | - | TRBV6-6 | TRBD1 | TGTGCCAGCAGTGGGACAGGGAATCAGCCCCAGCATTTT | CASSGTGNQPQHF
TRBJ1-2 | - | TRBV27 | - | TGTGCCAGCAGATTTGGGGGCCAAGGCTACACCTTC | CASRFGGQGYTF
TRBJ2-1 | - | TRBV2 | - | TGTGCCAGCAGTGATCGCGTTCGCCAACCTCAGTTCTTC | CASSDRVRQPQFF